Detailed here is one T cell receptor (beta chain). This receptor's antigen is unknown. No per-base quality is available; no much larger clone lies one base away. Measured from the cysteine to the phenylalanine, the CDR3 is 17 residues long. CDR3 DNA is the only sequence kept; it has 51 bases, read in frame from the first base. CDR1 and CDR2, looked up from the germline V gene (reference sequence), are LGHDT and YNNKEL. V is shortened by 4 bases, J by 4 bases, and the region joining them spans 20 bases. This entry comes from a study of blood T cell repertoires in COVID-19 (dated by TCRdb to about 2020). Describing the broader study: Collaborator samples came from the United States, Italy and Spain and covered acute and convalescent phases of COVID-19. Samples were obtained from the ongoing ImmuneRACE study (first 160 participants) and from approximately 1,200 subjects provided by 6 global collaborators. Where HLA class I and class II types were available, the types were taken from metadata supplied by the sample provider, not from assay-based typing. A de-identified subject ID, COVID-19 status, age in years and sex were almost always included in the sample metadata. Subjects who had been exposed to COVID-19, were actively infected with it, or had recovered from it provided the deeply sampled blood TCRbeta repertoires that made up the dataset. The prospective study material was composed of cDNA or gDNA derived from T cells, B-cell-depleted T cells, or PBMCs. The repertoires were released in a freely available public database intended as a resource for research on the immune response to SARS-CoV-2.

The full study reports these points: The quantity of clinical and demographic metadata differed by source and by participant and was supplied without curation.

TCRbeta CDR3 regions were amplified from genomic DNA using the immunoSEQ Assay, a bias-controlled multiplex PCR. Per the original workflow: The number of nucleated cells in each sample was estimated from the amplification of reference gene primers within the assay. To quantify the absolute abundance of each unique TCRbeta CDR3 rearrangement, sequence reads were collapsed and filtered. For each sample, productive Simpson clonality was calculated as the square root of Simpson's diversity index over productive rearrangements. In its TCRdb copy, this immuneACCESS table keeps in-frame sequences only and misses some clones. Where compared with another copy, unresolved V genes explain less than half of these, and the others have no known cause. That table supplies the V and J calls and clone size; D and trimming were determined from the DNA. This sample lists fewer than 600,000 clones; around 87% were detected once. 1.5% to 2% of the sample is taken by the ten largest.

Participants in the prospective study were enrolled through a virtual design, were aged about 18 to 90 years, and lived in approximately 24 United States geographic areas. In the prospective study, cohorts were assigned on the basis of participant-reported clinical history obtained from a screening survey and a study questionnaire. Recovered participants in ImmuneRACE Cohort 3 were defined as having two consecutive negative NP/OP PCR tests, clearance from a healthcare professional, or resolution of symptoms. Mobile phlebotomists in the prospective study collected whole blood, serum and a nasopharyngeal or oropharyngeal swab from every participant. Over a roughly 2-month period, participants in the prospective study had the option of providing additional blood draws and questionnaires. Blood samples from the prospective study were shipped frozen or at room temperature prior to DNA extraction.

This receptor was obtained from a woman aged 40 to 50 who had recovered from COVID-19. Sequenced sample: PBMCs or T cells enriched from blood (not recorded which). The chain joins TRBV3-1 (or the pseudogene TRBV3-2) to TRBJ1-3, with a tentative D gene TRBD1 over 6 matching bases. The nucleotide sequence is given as TGTGCCAGCAGCCTCTACCCCCCACAGGGATCCGGAAACACCATATATTTT. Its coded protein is CASSLYPPQGSGNTIYF.